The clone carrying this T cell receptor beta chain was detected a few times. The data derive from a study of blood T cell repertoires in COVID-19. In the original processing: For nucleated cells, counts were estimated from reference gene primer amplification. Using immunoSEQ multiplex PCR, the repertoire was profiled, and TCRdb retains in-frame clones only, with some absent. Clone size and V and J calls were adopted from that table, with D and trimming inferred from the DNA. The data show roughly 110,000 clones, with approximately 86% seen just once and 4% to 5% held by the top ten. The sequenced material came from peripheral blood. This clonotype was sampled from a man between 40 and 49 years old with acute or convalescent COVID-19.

The CDR3 sequence is CASSVGDRDNSPLHF. The DNA of the CDR3 is TGTGCCAGCAGCGTAGGGGACAGGGACAATTCACCCCTCCACTTT. V and J are TRBV9 and TRBJ1-6; 9 nucleotides align to TRBD1. Trimming removed 0 bases from V and 7 bases from J; junction bases left unmatched: 2. The CDR3 has 15 amino acids. CDR1 and CDR2 from the germline V gene are SGDLS and YYNGEE.